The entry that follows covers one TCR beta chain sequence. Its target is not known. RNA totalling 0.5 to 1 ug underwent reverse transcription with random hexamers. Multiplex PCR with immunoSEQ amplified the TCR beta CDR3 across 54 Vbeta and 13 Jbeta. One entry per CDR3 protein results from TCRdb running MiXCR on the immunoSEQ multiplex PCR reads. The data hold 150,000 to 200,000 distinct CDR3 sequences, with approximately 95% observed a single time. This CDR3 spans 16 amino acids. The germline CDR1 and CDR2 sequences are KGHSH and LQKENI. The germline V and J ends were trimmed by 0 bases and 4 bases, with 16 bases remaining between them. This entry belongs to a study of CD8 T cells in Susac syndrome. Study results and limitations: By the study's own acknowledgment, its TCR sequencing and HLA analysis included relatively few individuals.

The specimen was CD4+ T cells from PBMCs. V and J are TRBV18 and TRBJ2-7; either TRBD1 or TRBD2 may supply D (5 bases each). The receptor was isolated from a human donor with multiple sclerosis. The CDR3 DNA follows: TGTGCCAGCTCACCACCGGGGGTGGGGGTACCTTACGAGCAGTACTTC. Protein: CASSPPGVGVPYEQYF.